This T cell receptor beta chain appears in the sequencing data of a study of response to subunit inactivated influenza vaccine. Whole-study findings and limits: The authors suggested that few new T cells are recruited per seasonal influenza vaccination.

Note on this clonotype: The antigen is undetermined.

In TCRdb, the RT-PCR reads were re-called with MiXCR into one record per CDR3 protein. The sample has around 650,000 distinct CDR3 sequences, about a sixth seen once; the top ten hold approximately 10%. The CDR3 contains 14 residues. V lost 1 base and J 8 bases, leaving 14 bases between the germline ends. In germline, CDR1 is LNHNV, CDR2 YYDKDF (reference sequence). The J gene is TRBJ1-2, the V gene TRBV15; no definite D call. The origin of this receptor is a man aged 45-65 years who received an inactivated influenza vaccine. Material: PBMCs from blood, obtained 12 days after vaccination. This CDR3 reads CATSRGGSGGGYTF. CDR3 DNA: TGTGCCACCAGCAGAGGCGGCTCCGGTGGGGGCTACACCTTC. Based on the CDR3 plus reference TRBV15 and TRBJ1-2, the full variable domain is DAMVIQNPRYQVTQFGKPVTLSCSQTLNHNVMYWYQQKSSQAPKLLFHYYDKDFNNEADTPDNFQSRRPNTSFCFLDIRSPGLGDTAMYLCATSRGGSGGGYTFGSGTRLTVV.